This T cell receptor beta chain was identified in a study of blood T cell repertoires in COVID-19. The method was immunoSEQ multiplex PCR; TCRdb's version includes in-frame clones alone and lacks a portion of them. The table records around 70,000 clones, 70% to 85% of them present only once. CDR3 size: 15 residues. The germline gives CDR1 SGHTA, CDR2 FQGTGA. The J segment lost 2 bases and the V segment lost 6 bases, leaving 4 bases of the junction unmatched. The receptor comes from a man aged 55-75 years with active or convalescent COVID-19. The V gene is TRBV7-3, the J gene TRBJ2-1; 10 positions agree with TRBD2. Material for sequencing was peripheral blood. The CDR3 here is CASSLLAGAYNEQFF. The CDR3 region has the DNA TGTGCCAGCAGTTTGCTAGCGGGGGCCTACAATGAGCAGTTCTTC.